The next 24 T cell receptor beta chains were all read from a single sample in a study of blood T cell repertoires in COVID-19. Repertoires were generated with immunoSEQ multiplex PCR, while TCRdb's copy carries only in-frame clones and drops some. The table lists approximately 130,000 clones, 80% to 90% of them singletons, with over 10% in the top ten. The material sequenced was peripheral blood. The receptors were gathered from a human donor in a cohort sampled during active COVID-19.

The genes are TRBV6-6 and TRBJ1-4; TRBD1 aligns across 7 bases. J gave up 7 bases and V 6 bases, and 8 bases lay outside the gene matches. The CDR3 consists of 14 residues. CDR1 is MNHNY and CDR2 is SVGAGI in the germline V gene (reference sequence). CDR3 in amino acids: CASSNTGVREKLFF. In DNA form, the CDR3 reads TGTGCCAGCAGCAACACAGGGGTTCGTGAAAAACTGTTTTTT.

This clone was recorded only once. The V gene is TRBV7-7, the J gene TRBJ1-6; D is undetermined. The CDR3 runs 11 residues. The V gene lost 3 bases and the J gene lost 9 bases, with 3 bases spanning the gap. The germline gives CDR1 SSHAT, CDR2 FNYEAQ (reference sequence). The CDR3 DNA reads TGTGCCAGCAGCTTGCGTTCACCCCTCCACTTT. Translation: CASSLRSPLHF.

This clone was seen only once. The chain uses TRBV7-9 and TRBJ1-2, with 11 bases identical to TRBD1. Germline CDR1 is SEHNR and CDR2 is FQNEAQ (reference sequence). The CDR3 contains 16 residues. V shed 0 bases, J shed 4 bases, and the junction held 4 bases outside the gene matches. CDR3: CASSLAPGQGVYGYTF. CDR3 DNA: TGTGCCAGCAGCTTAGCCCCGGGACAGGGGGTCTATGGCTACACCTTC. The variable domain in full, completed from reference TRBV7-9 and TRBJ1-2, reads DTGVSQNPRHKITKRGQNVTFRCDPISEHNRLYWYRQTLGQGPEFLTYFQNEAQLEKSRLLSDRFSAERPKGSFSTLEIQRTEQGDSAMYLCASSLAPGQGVYGYTFGSGTRLTVV.

The rearrangement uses TRBV5-1 and TRBJ2-3, with 14 bases aligning to TRBD2. CDR3 length equals 16 residues. Germline CDR1 reads SGHRS; CDR2 reads YFSETQ. Unmatched junction bases numbered 5, after V lost 4 bases and J lost 4 bases. The chain's CDR3 is CASSGGLAGVPDTQYF. CDR3 bases: TGCGCCAGCAGCGGGGGACTAGCGGGGGTTCCAGATACGCAGTATTTT. The whole variable domain, filled in from reference TRBV5-1 and TRBJ2-3, reads KAGVTQTPRYLIKTRGQQVTLSCSPISGHRSVSWYQQTPGQGLQFLFEYFSETQRNKGNFPGRFSGRQFSNSRSEMNVSTLELGDSALYLCASSGGLAGVPDTQYFGPGTRLTVL.

The J gene is TRBJ1-3, the V gene TRBV13; D may be TRBD1 (5 bases). V was pared by 7 bases and J by 9 bases, with 16 bases between. CDR1 and CDR2 (germline): PRHDT, FYEKMQ (reference sequence). This CDR3 has 13 residues. The CDR3 reads CASMGGWDGTIYF. The CDR3 nucleotides read TGTGCCAGCATGGGAGGATGGGACGGCACCATATATTTT. The whole variable domain, filled in from reference TRBV13 and TRBJ1-3, reads AAGVIQSPRHLIKEKRETATLKCYPIPRHDTVYWYQQGPGQDPQFLISFYEKMQSDKGSIPDRFSAQQFSDYHSELNMSSLELGDSALYFCASMGGWDGTIYFGEGSWLTVV.

The chain employs TRBV10-1 and TRBJ2-5, with 9 nucleotides matching TRBD2. Germline CDR1 and CDR2: WNHNN and SYGVQD (reference sequence). The CDR3 totals 16 residues. V lost 0 bases and J lost 5; bases outside the gene matches: 7. CDR3 nucleotide sequence: TGCGCCAGCAGTGAGTCCATCGCGGGGGGGCCGGAGACCCAGTACTTC. Translating it yields CASSESIAGGPETQYF.

This chain links TRBV7-8 with TRBJ2-5, with D hard to call. V was trimmed by 1 base and J by 6 bases, leaving 18 bases between them. Germline V gene lookup returns CDR1 SGHVS and CDR2 FQNEAQ. The CDR3 has 16 residues. CDR3 DNA sequence: TGTGCCAGCAGCTTAGGAGTCCAGAGCCAGGCGCAGACCCAGTACTTC. It translates to CASSLGVQSQAQTQYF.

The CDR3 DNA reads TGTGCCAGTATCTCTGGAAACACCATATATTTT. This gives the protein CASISGNTIYF. The chain recombines TRBV25-1 with TRBJ1-3, with unresolved D. The CDR3 totals 11 residues. From germline, CDR1 is MGHDK and CDR2 SYGVNS. V lost 9 bases and J lost 0, with 3 bases in between.

V is TRBV6-6 and J is TRBJ2-3, with TRBD2 matching over 14 bases. Trimming removed 4 bases from V and 2 bases from J; junction bases left unmatched: 2. This CDR3 is 16 amino acids long. Germline CDR1 and CDR2: MNHNY and SVGAGI (reference sequence). The CDR3 here is CASSSGLAGVTDTQYF. The CDR3 DNA is TGTGCCAGCAGTTCGGGACTAGCGGGGGTCACAGATACGCAGTATTTT.

The chain uses TRBV12-3 or TRBV12-4 and TRBJ1-1; maybe TRBD1 (5 bases). The length of the CDR3 is 13 residues. V was trimmed by 5 bases and J by 0 bases, leaving 7 bases between them. The CDR3 sequence: CASSRQMNTEAFF. CDR3 DNA: TGTGCCAGCAGTCGACAGATGAACACTGAAGCTTTCTTT.

This chain uses TRBV25-1 with TRBJ2-1, with 8 bases that match TRBD1. After removal of 3 bases from V and 0 bases from J, the junction contained 1 base not matched to a gene. CDR3 length: 15 amino acids. Germline CDR1 MGHDK, CDR2 SYGVNS. Here the CDR3 DNA reads TGTGCCAGCAGTGATACAGGGGGCTCCTACAATGAGCAGTTCTTC. This translates into CASSDTGGSYNEQFF.

The table lists this clone with a count of one. The V and J genes are TRBV27 and TRBJ1-2, with 7 bases lining up with TRBD1. This CDR3 has 14 amino acids. V was pared by 6 bases and J by 1 base, with 5 bases of the junction left unmatched. Germline loops: CDR1 MNHEY, CDR2 SMNVEV (reference sequence). The CDR3: CASRLQGSNYGYTF. For the CDR3, the DNA is TGTGCCAGCAGGCTACAGGGGAGTAACTATGGCTACACCTTC.

The chain carries TRBV9 and TRBJ2-1; TRBD2 matches 7 bases. CDR3 size: 17 residues. V lost 4 bases, J lost 2 bases, and 12 bases stayed unmatched. Germline CDR1 and CDR2: SGDLS and YYNGEE. The CDR3 is CASSSRLTGGAYNEQFF. The CDR3 region has the DNA TGTGCCAGCAGCTCCCGATTAACGGGGGGAGCCTACAATGAGCAGTTCTTC.

The V and J genes are TRBV5-4 and TRBJ1-2, with TRBD1 matching over 8 bases. The germline gives CDR1 SGHNT, CDR2 YYREEE (reference sequence). The trim removed 5 bases at V and 4 bases at J, leaving 4 bases unmatched. CDR3 length equals 13 residues. DNA for the CDR3: TGTGCCAGCAGGATGACAGGGGTCTATGGCTACACCTTC. This codes for CASRMTGVYGYTF. Looking up the rest from reference TRBV5-4 and TRBJ1-2 gives the full variable domain: ETGVTQSPTHLIKTRGQQVTLRCSSQSGHNTVSWYQQALGQGPQFIFQYYREEENGRGNFPPRFSGLQFPNYSSELNVNALELDDSALYLCASRMTGVYGYTFGSGTRLTVV.

The rearrangement joins TRBV3-1 (or the pseudogene TRBV3-2) to TRBJ1-5, with D perhaps matching TRBD1 (6 bases). V gave up 1 base and J gave up 3 bases, with 10 bases separating them. Germline assignment: CDR1 LGHDT and CDR2 YNNKEL (reference sequence). This CDR3 has 15 residues. DNA of the CDR3: TGTGCCAGCAGCCAAGCCAGGGGAACCAATCAGCCCCAGCATTTT. It translates to CASSQARGTNQPQHF.

The chain couples TRBV4-1 to TRBJ1-6; 7 positions match TRBD1. V was clipped by 0 bases and J by 7 bases; unmatched bases: 6. CDR3 length equals 16 residues. Germline CDR1 and CDR2: MGHRA and YSYEKL. The chain's CDR3 is CASSQDRRQGNSPLHF. In DNA form, the CDR3 reads TGCGCCAGCAGCCAAGATCGGAGACAGGGAAATTCACCCCTCCACTTT.

V usage is TRBV5-1 and J usage is TRBJ1-2; 9 bases are shared with TRBD1. V lost 2 bases and J lost 2; bases outside the gene matches: 7. The germline gives CDR1 SGHRS, CDR2 YFSETQ. This CDR3 has 16 amino acids. For the CDR3, the DNA is TGCGCCAGCAGCTTCTACCCGGGACAGGGAAACTATGGCTACACCTTC. Protein sequence: CASSFYPGQGNYGYTF.

This chain links TRBV10-2 with TRBJ2-7; TRBD2 agrees at 8 bases. The CDR3 length is 18 residues. The J segment lost 0 bases and the V segment lost 0 bases, leaving 10 bases of the junction unmatched. CDR1 WSHSY and CDR2 SAAADI come from the germline V gene. Written as DNA, the CDR3 is TGCGCCAGCAGTGAGTCGGGGTTACTAGCGGCGAGCTCCTACGAGCAGTACTTC. This codes for CASSESGLLAASSYEQYF.

This chain links TRBV1 with TRBJ1-1; TRBD1 is the table's D call and was not checked against the DNA. TRBV1 is designated a pseudogene. The CDR3 is 19 amino acids. The CDR3 coding sequence is TGCACCAGCAGCCAAGTTCAAACGGGACAGGGACCCATGAACACTGAAGCTTTCTTT. Encoded protein: CTSSQVQTGQGPMNTEAFF.

This clone occurred a few times. The rearrangement joins TRBV11-2 to TRBJ2-7, with 8 positions matching TRBD1. The germline CDR1 and CDR2 sequences are SGHAT and FQNNGV. V trimming: 3 bases; J trimming: 5 bases; junction bases outside the gene matches: 6. The CDR3 consists of 14 residues. DNA for the CDR3: TGTGCCAGCAGCTTGACAGGGGCCACGGACGAGCAGTACTTC. This codes for CASSLTGATDEQYF.

This rearrangement joins TRBV5-1 to TRBJ1-1; D gene unclear. The CDR3 extends over 15 amino acids. CDR1 and CDR2 from the germline V gene are SGHRS and YFSETQ. V lost 0 bases, J lost 0 bases, and 9 bases lay in between. CDR3 sequence: CASSLVAGMNTEAFF. The CDR3, as DNA: TGCGCCAGCAGCTTGGTGGCGGGGATGAACACTGAAGCTTTCTTT.

This clone was seen at least ten times. The V gene is TRBV5-5, the J gene TRBJ2-4, with a possible D match to TRBD2 (6 bases). The germline V and J ends were trimmed by 7 bases and 0 bases, with 20 bases remaining between them. The length of the CDR3 is 17 residues. CDR1 SGHKS and CDR2 YYEKEE come from the germline V gene (reference sequence). The CDR3 protein is CASLKTLDYAAKNIQYF. CDR3 sequence (DNA): TGTGCCAGCTTGAAGACTCTGGACTACGCAGCCAAAAACATTCAGTACTTC.

This clone was found once. This sequence joins TRBV6-5 and TRBJ1-5, with TRBD1 as a possible D gene (6 bases). V dropped 6 bases and J dropped 7 bases, with 16 bases sitting between them. The CDR3 runs to 14 residues. In germline, CDR1 is MNHEY, CDR2 SVGAGI. The CDR3 nucleotides are TGTGCCAGCAGACCAAACAGGGATGTCCAGCCCCAGCATTTT. As protein: CASRPNRDVQPQHF.

In this sample, this clone turned up once. This chain connects TRBV10-1 to TRBJ2-3; possibly TRBD1 for D (6 bases). The germline V and J ends were trimmed by 1 base and 7 bases, with 9 bases remaining between them. From germline, CDR1 is WNHNN and CDR2 SYGVQD (reference sequence). This CDR3 contains 13 residues. Here the CDR3 reads CASSEFQGNTQYF. DNA of the CDR3: TGCGCCAGCAGTGAGTTTCAGGGGAATACGCAGTATTTT.